Given below is one TCR beta chain in context. The sample originates from a study of blood T cell repertoires in COVID-19. Across the study: In each case, the material was cDNA or gDNA derived from T cells, B-cell-depleted T cells, or PBMCs.

This CDR3 is built from 14 residues. Germline V CDR1 and CDR2: SGDLS, YYNGEE. With 6 bases clipped from V and 8 bases from J, the junction kept 11 bases outside the gene matches. Using immunoSEQ multiplex PCR, the repertoire was profiled, and TCRdb retains in-frame clones only, with some absent. The sample yields 220,000 or so clones, roughly 84% seen once. Cohort 3 recovered donors had two negative PCRs, clearance, or symptom resolution. The sample consisted of PBMCs or T cells enriched from blood (not recorded which). The TCR originated in a woman in her thirties or forties who had recovered from COVID-19. The chain combines TRBV9 with TRBJ1-2; 9 bases map to TRBD1. As DNA, the CDR3 is TGTGCCAGCACCGCGGACAGGGGTAGAGGCGGCTACACCTTC. It codes for CASTADRGRGGYTF. Complete variable domain (other parts from reference TRBV9 and TRBJ1-2): DSGVTQTPKHLITATGQRVTLRCSPRSGDLSVYWYQQSLDQGLQFLIQYYNGEERAKGNILERFSAQQFPDLHSELNLSSLELGDSALYFCASTADRGRGGYTFGSGTRLTVV.